The source of this T cell receptor beta chain is a study of blood T cell repertoires in COVID-19 (dated by TCRdb to 2020 to 2021). Looking at the study overall: Collaborator samples came from the United States, Italy and Spain and covered acute and convalescent phases of COVID-19. The material from the prospective study consisted of cDNA or gDNA derived from T cells, B-cell-depleted T cells, or PBMCs. Subjects who had been exposed to COVID-19, were actively infected with it, or had recovered from it provided the deeply sampled blood TCRbeta repertoires that made up the dataset. The repertoires were made available in a free public database intended to serve as a resource for research on the immune response to SARS-CoV-2. The samples were drawn from two sources: the first 160 participants of the ongoing ImmuneRACE study, and 1,200 or so subjects contributed by 6 global collaborators. Nearly every sample came with metadata listing a de-identified subject ID, COVID-19 status, age in years and sex. Where available, HLA class I and class II types were taken from metadata supplied by the sample provider and were not determined by assay-based typing. Overall study outcomes, separate from this receptor: The quantity of clinical and demographic metadata differed by source and by participant and was supplied without curation.

This clone was picked up one time. Its target antigen remains unknown. Qualities for individual bases were not recorded, and no much larger clone is one base off. The immunoSEQ Assay, a bias-controlled multiplex PCR, was used to amplify TCRbeta CDR3 regions from genomic DNA. Per the original workflow: Nucleated cell counts per sample were estimated from amplification of reference gene primers within the assay. To quantify the absolute abundance of each unique TCRbeta CDR3 rearrangement, sequence reads were collapsed and filtered. Productive Simpson clonality was computed per sample as the square root of Simpson's diversity index over productive rearrangements. Sourced from immuneACCESS, this table was stored by TCRdb with only in-frame sequences that have V and J called. A share of the clones is absent; for the studies checked, an unresolved V gene accounts for under half, and the remainder has no known explanation. That table furnishes V, J and clone size, whereas the DNA furnished D and trimming. This sample comprises about 45,000 clones, around four fifths of them detected only once. Together, the top ten hold under 7% of the sample.

The CDR3 starts with the cysteine, ends with the phenylalanine, and has 15 residues. Only the CDR3 part of the read is kept: 45 bases, read in frame from the first base. The germline V gene gives CDR1 as SGHTA and CDR2 as FQGNSA. V lost 5 bases and J lost 2 bases; the stretch between them is 13 bases long. Collaborating institutions collected whole blood in K2EDTA tubes following their own protocols. For TCRbeta analysis, collaborators shipped samples in one of three forms: frozen whole blood, isolated PBMCs, or DNA extracted from either of those sample types. Material for sequencing was peripheral blood. The chain was built from TRBV7-2 and TRBJ1-3; a weak D assignment points to TRBD1 (6 bases agree). This sequence originates from a man over 45 with active COVID-19. The encoded CDR3 is CASSTGQKAGNTIYF. The nucleotides are TGTGCCAGCAGCACCGGACAGAAAGCTGGAAACACCATATATTTT.